The rows below give T cell receptor beta chains drawn from one sample of a study of blood T cells in healthy people across ages. MiXCR, applied by TCRdb to the 5' RACE reads, yields one record per CDR3 protein. The sample includes 850,000 to 1,100,000 distinct CDR3 sequences, 35% to 45% of them seen just once. The sample consisted of blood. These receptors all stem from a young man in good health. CDR3s include the opening cysteine and the closing phenylalanine or tryptophan. D genes are given only for firm matches. Not all rows give a size; the values are once, few, many and, for expanded clones, a class.

clone_size	v_call	d_call	j_call	cdr3_aa	cdr3_nt
.	TRBV12-3/TRBV12-4	TRBD1	TRBJ1-2	CASSAGTGGHDYTF	TGTGCCAGCAGTGCCGGGACAGGGGGACATGACTACACCTTC
.	TRBV2	.	TRBJ2-7	CASSDAVYEQYF	TGTGCCAGCAGTGACGCAGTTTACGAGCAGTACTTC
.	TRBV21-1	.	TRBJ1-4	CASSKEIGGALKEKLFF	TGTGCCAGCAGCAAAGAGATCGGAGGGGCCCTCAAGGAAAAACTGTTTTTT
.	TRBV6-2/TRBV6-3	.	TRBJ1-2	CASGGRANYGYTF	TGTGCCAGCGGGGGCCGGGCTAACTATGGCTACACCTTC
few	TRBV11-3	TRBD2	TRBJ2-3	CASSLASGDTQYF	TGTGCCAGCAGCTTAGCTAGCGGGGATACGCAGTATTTT
.	TRBV4-1	.	TRBJ2-1	CASPGETYNEQFF	TGCGCCAGTCCAGGCGAGACCTACAATGAGCAGTTCTTC
.	TRBV7-2	TRBD1	TRBJ1-5	CASSARTGDQPQHF	TGTGCCAGCAGCGCGCGCACAGGGGATCAGCCCCAGCATTTT
few	TRBV7-9	.	TRBJ1-1	CASSLAEASEAFF	TGTGCCAGCAGCTTAGCGGAGGCTTCTGAAGCTTTCTTT
.	TRBV28	.	TRBJ2-7	CASSFPGLREQYF	TGTGCCAGCAGTTTCCCAGGGCTGAGGGAGCAGTACTTC
many	TRBV20-1	TRBD1	TRBJ1-2	CSATGRGQTNYGYTF	TGCAGTGCTACGGGAAGGGGACAGACTAACTATGGCTACACCTTC
.	TRBV2	TRBD1	TRBJ2-4	CASSTGGPKNIQYF	TGTGCCAGCAGTACAGGGGGCCCCAAAAACATTCAGTACTTC
once	TRBV20-1	TRBD2	TRBJ2-5	CSALWTSGEQYF	TGCAGTGCTTTGTGGACTAGCGGTGAGCAGTACTTC
.	TRBV3-1	TRBD1	TRBJ1-1	CASSQGTGENTEAFF	TGTGCCAGCAGCCAAGGGACAGGGGAAAACACTGAAGCTTTCTTT
.	TRBV5-4	.	TRBJ1-4	CASSLRGLDEKLFF	TGTGCCAGCAGCTTGCGGGGGCTGGATGAAAAACTGTTTTTT
.	TRBV7-2	.	TRBJ1-5	CASSTIGLFNQPQHF	TGTGCCAGCTCTACGATAGGGCTGTTCAATCAGCCCCAGCATTTT
.	TRBV12-3/TRBV12-4	.	TRBJ1-2	CASSPLTVGGYGYTF	TGTGCCAGCAGCCCGCTAACGGTTGGCGGCTATGGCTACACCTTC
.	TRBV5-1	.	TRBJ1-1	CAGSSGMMNTEAFF	TGCGCCGGCAGCTCAGGGATGATGAACACTGAAGCTTTCTTT
few	TRBV29-1	TRBD1	TRBJ2-7	CSVEGRGTGTYEQYF	TGCAGCGTTGAAGGGCGAGGGACAGGGACCTACGAGCAGTACTTC
once	TRBV20-1	TRBD2	TRBJ2-5	CSAYTLAGEETQYF	TGCAGTGCTTATACTCTAGCGGGAGAAGAGACCCAGTACTTC
.	TRBV27	TRBD1	TRBJ1-2	CASSSLRTGTGCGYTF	TGTGCCAGCAGTTCCCTCCGTACCGGGACAGGGTGCGGCTACACCTTC
.	TRBV21-1	.	TRBJ1-5	CASSKDLTRTENQPQHF	TGTGCCAGCAGCAAAGATTTAACCCGGACGGAGAATCAGCCCCAGCATTTT
.	TRBV19	.	TRBJ1-4	CASRTANEKLFF	TGTGCCAGTAGGACAGCAAATGAAAAACTGTTTTTT
.	TRBV29-1	.	TRBJ1-1	CGVGQNTEAFF	TGCGGCGTGGGGCAGAACACTGAAGCTTTCTTT
.	TRBV7-8	.	TRBJ2-1	CASSLEGLTKDEQFF	TGTGCCAGCAGCTTAGAGGGACTTACGAAAGATGAGCAGTTCTTC
.	TRBV3-1	TRBD2	TRBJ2-7	CASSQVPSGDYYEQYF	TGTGCCAGCAGCCAAGTTCCTAGCGGGGATTACTACGAGCAGTACTTC
few	TRBV5-1	TRBD2	TRBJ2-1	CASSLTSGGAAEQFF	TGCGCCAGCAGTTTAACTAGCGGGGGGGCCGCTGAGCAGTTCTTC
.	TRBV4-2	.	TRBJ2-1	CASSQETHRINDEQFF	TGTGCCAGCAGCCAAGAGACCCATCGGATCAATGATGAGCAGTTCTTC
.	TRBV6-6	.	TRBJ2-2	CASSYSPSGPTGELFF	TGTGCCAGCAGTTACTCTCCTAGTGGCCCCACCGGGGAGCTGTTTTTT
.	TRBV7-2	.	TRBJ2-5	CASSLAVALQETQYF	TGTGCCAGCAGCTTAGCTGTAGCGCTGCAAGAGACCCAGTACTTC
few	TRBV6-2/TRBV6-3	.	TRBJ1-5	CASGTAEPQHF	TGTGCCAGCGGGACTGCGGAGCCCCAGCATTTT
few	TRBV2	.	TRBJ2-7	CASSDLGSSYEQYF	TGTGCCAGCAGTGATCTGGGCAGCTCCTACGAGCAGTACTTC
.	TRBV3-1	.	TRBJ1-6	CASSRAGTGWYSPLHF	TGTGCCAGCAGCCGAGCGGGGACCGGCTGGTATTCACCCCTCCACTTT
.	TRBV7-2	TRBD2	TRBJ2-3	CASSFGTSGGLTDTQYF	TGTGCCAGTAGCTTTGGGACTAGCGGGGGCCTAACGGATACGCAGTATTTT
.	TRBV14	.	TRBJ2-3	CASSRVRGSSTDTQYF	TGTGCCAGCAGCCGTGTCCGGGGATCTAGCACAGATACGCAGTATTTT
few	TRBV20-1	TRBD1	TRBJ1-4	CSARDRGLGNEKLFF	TGCAGTGCTAGGGACAGGGGGTTAGGTAATGAAAAACTGTTTTTT
.	TRBV25-1	TRBD2	TRBJ2-1	CASSESRLAARFF	TGTGCCAGCAGTGAATCCCGACTAGCGGCTCGGTTCTTC
few	TRBV27	TRBD1	TRBJ1-5	CASRRGQGNQPQHF	TGTGCCAGCAGACGAGGACAGGGAAATCAGCCCCAGCATTTT
few	TRBV4-3	TRBD2	TRBJ2-7	CASSQVAGNHREQYF	TGCGCCAGCAGCCAAGTAGCGGGGAATCATCGTGAGCAGTACTTC
.	TRBV2	.	TRBJ1-1	CASSEVGLKGPEAFF	TGTGCCAGCAGTGAAGTGGGACTCAAAGGGCCTGAAGCTTTCTTT
.	TRBV6-2/TRBV6-3	TRBD2	TRBJ2-1	CASSYESSGGPSSYNEQFF	TGTGCCAGCAGTTACGAATCTAGCGGGGGGCCCAGCTCCTACAATGAGCAGTTCTTC
.	TRBV27	.	TRBJ2-7	CATSPGTVTRPYEQYF	TGTGCCACCTCACCCGGGACCGTCACGCGACCCTACGAGCAGTACTTC
few	TRBV7-2	.	TRBJ1-1	CASSLVPQNTEAFF	TGTGCCAGCAGCTTAGTACCACAAAACACTGAAGCTTTCTTT
few	TRBV7-2	.	TRBJ1-5	CASSLATVSNQPQHF	TGTGCCAGCAGCTTAGCGACAGTGAGCAATCAGCCCCAGCATTTT
many	TRBV9	TRBD1	TRBJ2-3	CASSGDSSADTQYF	TGTGCCAGCAGCGGGGACAGTAGCGCAGATACGCAGTATTTT
.	TRBV3-1	.	TRBJ1-4	CASSQDLPATNEKLFF	TGTGCCAGCAGCCAAGATCTGCCTGCAACTAATGAAAAACTGTTTTTT
.	TRBV7-9	.	TRBJ2-3	CASSPKRDTQYF	TGTGCCAGCAGCCCAAAGCGAGATACGCAGTATTTT
.	TRBV7-8	TRBD2	TRBJ2-3	CASSGKAGGIDTQYF	TGTGCCAGCTCCGGGAAGGCGGGGGGGATAGATACACAGTATTTT
.	TRBV7-2	.	TRBJ1-5	CASSLDARGNQPQHF	TGTGCCAGCAGCTTAGATGCCAGGGGAAATCAGCCCCAGCATTTT
.	TRBV20-1	.	TRBJ2-2	CSTRRDRPNTGELFF	TGCAGTACTAGGAGGGACAGACCTAACACCGGGGAGCTGTTTTTT
many	TRBV12-3/TRBV12-4	TRBD2	TRBJ2-3	CASTDSGGTDTQYF	TGTGCCAGCACCGATAGCGGGGGCACAGATACGCAGTATTTT
.	TRBV20-1	.	TRBJ2-3	CSARAGEFFSTDTQYF	TGCAGTGCTAGGGCCGGTGAATTTTTTAGCACAGATACGCAGTATTTT
.	TRBV7-8	.	TRBJ2-7	CASSRSPGQGTYEQYF	TGTGCCAGCAGCCGGTCCCCTGGCCAGGGGACCTACGAGCAGTACTTC
few	TRBV27	.	TRBJ1-5	CASSRTANQPQHF	TGTGCCAGCAGCCGGACCGCAAATCAGCCCCAGCATTTT
few	TRBV20-1	.	TRBJ1-1	CSARRAGDTEAFF	TGCAGTGCTAGAAGGGCGGGCGACACTGAAGCTTTCTTT
.	TRBV7-9	.	TRBJ2-1	CASSPLRGSSYNEQFF	TGTGCCAGCAGTCCCCTCCGGGGCAGCTCCTACAATGAGCAGTTCTTC